This T cell receptor (beta chain) was identified in a study of T cell clones after liver transplantation. Study-level information: TCRbeta sequencing after a pre-transplant mixed lymphocyte reaction identified graft-donor-reactive clones, later tracked in post-transplant blood. General study points: Donor-reactive sequences fell more than third party-reactive ones, suggesting partial deletion.

The protocol was immunoSEQ multiplex PCR, while the TCRdb copy is restricted to in-frame clones and leaves out a portion. The sample records just over 80,000 clones, roughly four fifths being singletons. Unstimulated PBMCs were sorted into CD3+CD4+ and CD3+CD8+ populations. The CDR3 has 13 residues. Looked up from germline, CDR1 is SGHNT and CDR2 is YENEEA. The germline V and J ends were trimmed by 5 bases and 11 bases, with 16 bases remaining between them. Turning to this clone: Its specificity is not known.

The specimen was CD4+ T cells from blood, collected approximately 45 months after liver transplant. The chain has TRBV11-3 and TRBJ2-1, with D tentatively TRBD1 or TRBD2 (5 bases each). This TCR was recovered from a human patient who received a liver transplant. The T cells may come from the graft donor. The CDR3 nucleotides read TGTGCCAGCAGCACCGGGATCATGGGGCAGCAGTTCTTC. Translated, it gives CASSTGIMGQQFF.